Following are 28 T cell receptor beta chains from one sample sequenced in a study of neurological immune-mediated disorders. The time point is: longitudinal time-point 1 (baseline). TCRdb passed the 5' RACE reads through MiXCR, listing each CDR3 protein once. Of over 55,000 distinct CDR3 sequences in the sample, about 11% were seen once. The sequenced sample consisted of PBMCs. The receptors originated from a male donor with HTLV-1-associated myelopathy (HAM/TSP).

This clonotype was seen repeatedly, ten times or more. The CDR3 is CASSWTITNEKLFF. For the CDR3, the DNA is TGTGCCAGCAGCTGGACTATAACTAATGAAAAACTGTTTTTT. The rearrangement joins TRBV7-2 to TRBJ1-4; D is ambiguous. This CDR3 has 14 residues. Germline lookup yields CDR1 SGHTA and CDR2 FQGNSA. The germline V and J ends were trimmed by 4 bases and 1 base, with 7 bases remaining between them.

Many counts were recorded for this clonotype. The V and J genes are TRBV5-1 and TRBJ1-2; TRBD1 agrees at 8 bases. This CDR3 contains 14 residues. Per germline, CDR1 SGHRS and CDR2 YFSETQ. Trimming cost V 0 bases and J 8 bases; bases outside gene matches: 6. This chain's CDR3 is CASSLAFDRGGYTF. CDR3 bases: TGCGCCAGCAGCTTGGCCTTCGACAGGGGCGGCTACACCTTC. The variable domain in full, with the rest retrieved from reference TRBV5-1 and TRBJ1-2, is KAGVTQTPRYLIKTRGQQVTLSCSPISGHRSVSWYQQTPGQGLQFLFEYFSETQRNKGNFPGRFSGRQFSNSRSEMNVSTLELGDSALYLCASSLAFDRGGYTFGSGTRLTVV.

This clonotype was counted ten times or more. The genes are TRBV5-1 and TRBJ2-6; 7 bases are shared with TRBD1. Germline CDR1 and CDR2: SGHRS and YFSETQ. The V gene end was trimmed by 4 bases and the J gene end by 2 bases; junction bases not matched to a gene: 3. The CDR3 runs 15 residues. The CDR3 sequence: CASSLDRAGANVLTF. In DNA, the CDR3 is TGCGCCAGCAGCCTAGACAGGGCTGGGGCCAACGTCCTGACTTTC.

Notes on this clonotype: It is unclear where the CDR3 begins or ends on the DNA, so no DNA is shown, and the CDR3 is as TCRdb lists it. The chain joins TRBV12-3 or TRBV12-4 to TRBJ2-5; TRBD1 reflects the table's D call only, with no check against the DNA. The length of the CDR3 is 19 amino acids, counting both ends. This CDR3 reads CASSFYICSASNRAETQYF.

This clonotype appeared many times. The rearrangement uses TRBV5-1 and TRBJ2-1; 7 nucleotides line up with TRBD2. CDR3 length: 16 residues. Germline trimming cut 1 base from V and 0 bases from J; bases unmatched to any gene: 4. Germline CDR1 reads SGHRS; CDR2 reads YFSETQ. The DNA for the CDR3 is TGCGCCAGCAGCTTGCGAGCGGGGAGCTCCTACAATGAGCAGTTCTTC. It specifies CASSLRAGSSYNEQFF. The complete variable domain, with remaining parts taken from reference TRBV5-1 and TRBJ2-1, reads KAGVTQTPRYLIKTRGQQVTLSCSPISGHRSVSWYQQTPGQGLQFLFEYFSETQRNKGNFPGRFSGRQFSNSRSEMNVSTLELGDSALYLCASSLRAGSSYNEQFFGPGTRLTVL.

This clonotype showed up many times. CDR3 loop: CSARGQGAVNTEAFF. For the CDR3, the DNA is TGCAGTGCTAGAGGACAGGGGGCTGTGAACACTGAAGCTTTCTTT. The chain carries TRBV20-1 and TRBJ1-1, with TRBD1 matching 10 bases. The length of the CDR3 is 15 residues. Per the germline V gene, CDR1 is DFQATT and CDR2 is SNEGSKA (reference sequence). The V gene end was trimmed by 1 base and the J gene end by 0 bases; junction bases not matched to a gene: 2.

This clonotype was detected ten times or more. This sequence joins TRBV29-1 and TRBJ2-1, with D tentatively TRBD1 (5 bases). The CDR3 loop spans 13 amino acids. Germline CDR1 is SQVTM and CDR2 is ANQGSEA. V was clipped by 5 bases and J by 4 bases, with 12 bases between them. The CDR3: CSVRRGSYNEQFF. The CDR3 nucleotides are TGCAGCGTTAGAAGGGGCTCGTACAATGAGCAGTTCTTC.

This clonotype was counted ten times or more. The chain carries TRBV5-1 and TRBJ1-1; TRBD1 is a possible D gene (5 bases). The CDR3 is 12 amino acids. CDR1 is SGHRS, CDR2 YFSETQ, per germline. V was shortened by 7 bases and J by 6 bases, with 13 bases between the two germline ends. The CDR3 spells CASGGENSEAFF. The CDR3 nucleotides read TGCGCCAGCGGAGGGGAGAATTCTGAAGCTTTCTTT. Full variable domain (outside the CDR3, taken from reference TRBV5-1 and TRBJ1-1): KAGVTQTPRYLIKTRGQQVTLSCSPISGHRSVSWYQQTPGQGLQFLFEYFSETQRNKGNFPGRFSGRQFSNSRSEMNVSTLELGDSALYLCASGGENSEAFFGQGTRLTVV.

The table lists this clonotype with a count of one. The chain carries TRBV20-1 and TRBJ2-3; TRBD2 agrees at 10 bases. The trim removed 6 bases at V and 3 bases at J, leaving 3 bases unmatched. This CDR3 is built from 13 residues. Per the germline V gene, CDR1 is DFQATT and CDR2 is SNEGSKA (reference sequence). CDR3 DNA sequence: TGCAGTGCGGAGCGGGGGGGGACAGATACGCAGTATTTT. Protein product: CSAERGGTDTQYF.

This clonotype was observed at least ten times. This chain connects TRBV20-1 to TRBJ1-1; maybe TRBD1 (6 bases). The CDR3 contains 16 residues. V lost 5 bases and J 4 bases, leaving 23 bases between the germline ends. Per germline, CDR1 DFQATT and CDR2 SNEGSKA (reference sequence). Here the CDR3 DNA reads TGCAGTGCTCCCGAGGCAGGAAGGGGGATGAGCACTGAAGCTTTCTTT. Encoded protein: CSAPEAGRGMSTEAFF.

This clonotype has ten or more counts. This chain links TRBV9 with TRBJ2-7, with unresolved D. CDR3 length: 14 amino acids. Per the germline V gene, CDR1 is SGDLS and CDR2 is YYNGEE. V lost 4 bases and J lost 1, with 12 bases in between. In DNA, the CDR3 is TGTGCCAGCAGCCCAGAACCGGATTCCTACGAGCAGTACTTC. Amino acid sequence: CASSPEPDSYEQYF. Together with reference TRBV9 and TRBJ2-7, the CDR3 gives the full variable domain: DSGVTQTPKHLITATGQRVTLRCSPRSGDLSVYWYQQSLDQGLQFLIQYYNGEERAKGNILERFSAQQFPDLHSELNLSSLELGDSALYFCASSPEPDSYEQYFGPGTRLTVT.

Ten or more counts support this clonotype. The V gene is TRBV12-3 or TRBV12-4, the J gene TRBJ1-1; 12 nucleotides line up with TRBD1. The CDR3 runs to 15 residues. With 7 bases clipped from V and 3 bases from J, the junction kept 6 bases outside the gene matches. The CDR3 DNA reads as TGTGCCAGCACCTTGGGACAGGGGGCCGACACTGAAGCTTTCTTT. Its translation is CASTLGQGADTEAFF.

This clonotype was found many times. J is TRBJ2-1 and V is TRBV6-2 or TRBV6-3; D gene uncertain. The CDR3 loop spans 13 amino acids. The germline V and J ends were trimmed by 6 bases and 10 bases, with 16 bases remaining between them. Germline V gives CDR1 MNHEY, CDR2 SVGEGT. The CDR3 nucleotides read TGTGCCAGCAGCAGGACCATAACGTTCGAGCAGTTCTTC. Protein sequence: CASSRTITFEQFF.

This clonotype has ten or more counts. J is TRBJ2-5 and V is TRBV9; 7 bases match TRBD2. The CDR3 totals 15 residues. Trimming cost V 3 bases and J 1 base; bases outside gene matches: 6. Germline loops: CDR1 SGDLS, CDR2 YYNGEE. The CDR3 spells CASSASGRPQETQYF. The CDR3 DNA sequence: TGTGCCAGCAGCGCCTCCGGGAGGCCCCAAGAGACCCAGTACTTC.

This clonotype was seen ten or more times. The rearrangement joins TRBV7-2 to TRBJ1-5, with D perhaps TRBD1 (5 bases). V was clipped by 3 bases and J by 4 bases, with 7 bases between them. This CDR3 comprises 13 residues. Germline CDR1 is SGHTA and CDR2 is FQGNSA. This chain's CDR3 is CASSFDRNQPQHF. The CDR3 nucleotides are TGTGCCAGCAGCTTCGACAGAAATCAGCCCCAGCATTTT.

This clonotype came up many times. The chain uses TRBV7-6 and TRBJ2-7; D is uncertain. The CDR3 sequence is 12 residues long. Germline CDR1 reads SGHVS; CDR2 reads FNYEAQ. V lost 5 bases and J lost 4, with 9 bases in between. CDR3 region: CASSALEYEQYF. The DNA for the CDR3 is TGTGCCAGCAGCGCCTTAGAGTACGAGCAGTACTTC.

This clonotype was detected many times. The chain is built from TRBV27 and TRBJ1-2; D may be TRBD1 (6 bases). V was trimmed by 2 bases and J by 7 bases, leaving 11 bases between them. Germline-derived CDR1 and CDR2 are MNHEY and SMNVEV (reference sequence). The CDR3 is made up of 13 amino acids. For the CDR3, the DNA is TGTGCCAGCAGTTTACTGGGGGCGATTGGCTACACCTTC. This sequence encodes CASSLLGAIGYTF.

In its sample, this clonotype was seen many times. The J gene is TRBJ1-6, the V gene TRBV18; 8 nucleotides agree with TRBD1. V gave up 6 bases and J gave up 5 bases; unmatched junction bases: 3. CDR3 length: 14 amino acids. Germline lookup yields CDR1 KGHSH and CDR2 LQKENI. This CDR3 reads CASSGDRNNSPLHF. For the CDR3, the DNA is TGTGCCAGCTCGGGGGACAGGAATAATTCACCCCTCCACTTT.

This sequence joins TRBV20-1 and TRBJ2-2; D is unclear. The germline V gene has CDR1 DFQATT and CDR2 SNEGSKA (reference sequence). Trimming pared 3 bases from V and 3 bases from J, leaving 11 bases between. The CDR3 has 14 residues. This chain's CDR3 is CSASESDYTGELFF. The CDR3 DNA reads as TGCAGTGCTAGTGAGTCCGATTACACCGGGGAGCTGTTTTTT.

This clonotype was observed many times. The V call is TRBV5-1, the J call TRBJ2-1; 10 bases are shared with TRBD2. CDR3 length: 18 amino acids. Germline V CDR1 and CDR2: SGHRS, YFSETQ. The V segment lost 0 bases and the J segment 5 bases; nucleotides outside the gene matches: 11. CDR3 amino acids: CASSLAPISSGGNNEQFF. Written as DNA, the CDR3 is TGCGCCAGCAGCTTGGCCCCGATTAGTAGCGGGGGGAACAATGAGCAGTTCTTC.

In its sample, this clonotype was seen a few times. The V call is TRBV28, the J call TRBJ1-5, with D unresolved. The germline gives CDR1 MDHEN, CDR2 SYDVKM. The V and J ends lost 5 bases and 4 bases respectively, with 18 bases between them. There are 16 residues in the CDR3. The CDR3 loop reads CASSQTLLQLNQPQHF. The CDR3 coding sequence is TGTGCCAGCAGTCAAACGCTATTACAGCTAAATCAGCCCCAGCATTTT.

This clonotype was counted a single time. With a much larger clone just one base away, this may be a read error. The V gene is TRBV27, the J gene TRBJ2-7; 7 bases are a match to TRBD1. This CDR3 comprises 12 residues. The ends lost 8 bases at V and 6 bases at J; junction bases unmatched: 7. CDR1 and CDR2 (germline): MNHEY, SMNVEV (reference sequence). CDR3: CASYRTGGEQYF. Written as DNA, the CDR3 is TGTGCCAGCTACCGGACAGGAGGCGAGCAGTACTTC.

This chain joins TRBV5-1 and TRBJ2-3; perhaps TRBD1 as D (6 bases). The CDR3 runs to 13 residues. Trimming shortened V by 5 bases and J by 5 bases, and 12 bases separated the two germline ends. Germline CDR1 and CDR2: SGHRS and YFSETQ. CDR3 loop: CASRMGALDTQYF. CDR3 coding DNA: TGCGCCAGCAGAATGGGGGCCCTAGATACGCAGTATTTT.

This clonotype was counted at least ten times. The chain employs TRBV2 and TRBJ2-7; 8 bases are a match to TRBD2. Germline V gene lookup returns CDR1 SNHLY and CDR2 FYNNEI. The V gene end was trimmed by 6 bases and the J gene end by 2 bases; junction bases not matched to a gene: 6. There are 14 residues in the CDR3. The CDR3 is CASSVAGLTYEQYF. In DNA form, the CDR3 reads TGTGCCAGCAGCGTAGCGGGGTTAACCTACGAGCAGTACTTC.

This clonotype has ten or more counts. V and J are TRBV5-1 and TRBJ2-3; 10 positions agree with TRBD2. V shed 6 bases and J 5 bases; nucleotides not matched to a gene: 6. The CDR3 loop spans 14 amino acids. The germline gives CDR1 SGHRS, CDR2 YFSETQ. This CDR3 is CASNLAGVGDTQYF. CDR3 sequence (DNA): TGCGCCAGCAACCTAGCGGGGGTCGGAGATACGCAGTATTTT. Drawing the rest from reference TRBV5-1 and TRBJ2-3, the complete variable domain is KAGVTQTPRYLIKTRGQQVTLSCSPISGHRSVSWYQQTPGQGLQFLFEYFSETQRNKGNFPGRFSGRQFSNSRSEMNVSTLELGDSALYLCASNLAGVGDTQYFGPGTRLTVL.

This clonotype appeared many times. The chain recombines TRBV9 with TRBJ1-2; no clear D. V gave up 1 base and J gave up 10 bases, with 23 bases separating them. Germline values: CDR1 SGDLS, CDR2 YYNGEE. This CDR3 has 16 amino acids. CDR3 sequence reads: CASSVHPSSSTPFYTF. CDR3 DNA: TGTGCCAGCAGCGTACATCCTAGCTCCAGCACACCCTTCTACACCTTC.

Ten or more counts support this clonotype. The chain recombines TRBV6-6 with TRBJ2-1, with 8 bases identical to TRBD1. The trim removed 6 bases at V and 7 bases at J, leaving 11 bases unmatched. This CDR3 is 15 amino acids long. Per germline, CDR1 MNHNY and CDR2 SVGAGI (reference sequence). Written as DNA, the CDR3 is TGTGCCAGCAGCCAACGGACAGGGAGGTTGAATGAGCAGTTCTTC. It specifies CASSQRTGRLNEQFF.

The sample holds many counts of this clonotype. In nucleotides, the CDR3 is TGCAGTGCTAGAGATCAGTTTACAGGGCTGCATGGCTACACCTTC. Translating gives CSARDQFTGLHGYTF. V is TRBV20-1 and J is TRBJ1-2; possibly TRBD1 for D (6 bases). Germline lookup yields CDR1 DFQATT and CDR2 SNEGSKA (reference sequence). Trimming took 0 bases from V and 6 from J, leaving 17 bases between them. CDR3 length: 15 residues.